This T cell receptor (beta chain) derives from a study of cytomegalovirus exposure and HLA in healthy donors. Whole-study context: In a later analysis, it was reported that the 110 or so validation repertoires had been produced on the same platform as the 700 or so repertoires belonging to the first cohort.

Concerning this clone: No antigen is known for it.

Whole-study results and caveats: The dataset shows that most TCR sequences were rare, while some public TCRs occurred in many donors.

The assay was immunoSEQ multiplex PCR, and TCRdb's table has in-frame clones only and misses some. The table lists about 120,000 clones, more than 75% of them singletons. In germline, CDR1 is LGHNA, CDR2 YSLEER. CDR3 size: 14 residues. V shed 1 base, J shed 2 bases, and the junction held 2 bases outside the gene matches. The sequenced material came from PBMCs. The V and J genes are TRBV4-3 and TRBJ2-7; 7 bases are shared with TRBD2. The receptor comes from a woman aged 25 to 39 in good health and CMV-seronegative. CDR3 DNA sequence: TGCGCCAGCAGCCAAGCCGGGAGGCCCTACGAGCAGTACTTC. This sequence encodes CASSQAGRPYEQYF.